This T cell receptor beta chain was captured in a study of blood T cell repertoires in COVID-19. Per germline, CDR1 SGHTS and CDR2 YDEGEE. This CDR3 has 16 amino acids. V was clipped by 0 bases and J by 6 bases, with 17 bases between them. Which cohort a participant joined came from the clinical history participants gave. TCRdb's table, derived via immunoSEQ multiplex PCR, lists solely in-frame clones and lacks some. The sample lists around 330,000 clones; approximately 89% were seen once. Source material: PBMCs or T cells enriched from blood (not recorded which). The source of this sequence is a woman aged 40 to 55 who had recovered from COVID-19. The V and J genes are TRBV5-8 and TRBJ2-3; D is perhaps TRBD2 (6 bases). DNA of the CDR3: TGTGCCAGCAGCTTGGAAAGCGGGCTACCTGGGGATACGCAGTATTTT. This encodes CASSLESGLPGDTQYF.